Listed here is a single T cell receptor beta chain. Its antigen is as yet unknown. Sequencing used immunoSEQ multiplex PCR; TCRdb keeps in-frame clones, though not all of them. The table records about 140,000 clones, around 90% of them present only once. The data are from a study of CD4+ T cells in melanoma. Regarding the study as a whole: Diverse differentiation states were reported for melanoma neoantigen-specific CD4+ T cells.

This CDR3 contains 14 residues. V lost 0 bases and J 4 bases, leaving 10 bases between the germline ends. Germline values: CDR1 SGDLS, CDR2 YYNGEE. The gene calls are TRBV9 and TRBJ2-5, with D hard to call. The TCR sequence derives from a human donor with melanoma. The chain's CDR3 is CASSVEPTPETQYF. The CDR3, as DNA: TGTGCCAGCAGCGTAGAACCGACACCAGAGACCCAGTACTTC.